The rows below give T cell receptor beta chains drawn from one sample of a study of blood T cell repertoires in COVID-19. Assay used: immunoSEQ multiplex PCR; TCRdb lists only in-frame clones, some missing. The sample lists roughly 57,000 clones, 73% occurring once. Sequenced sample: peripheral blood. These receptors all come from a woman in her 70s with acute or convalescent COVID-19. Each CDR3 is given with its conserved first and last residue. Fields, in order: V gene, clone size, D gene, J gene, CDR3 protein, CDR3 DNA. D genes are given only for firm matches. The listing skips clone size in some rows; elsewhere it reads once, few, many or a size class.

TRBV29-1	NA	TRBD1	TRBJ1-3	CSVDGANRGYGNTIYF	TGCAGCGTTGATGGGGCCAACAGGGGGTATGGAAACACCATATATTTT
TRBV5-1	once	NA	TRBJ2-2	CASSPRVLSHTGELFF	TGCGCCAGCAGCCCCAGGGTTTTGTCCCACACCGGGGAGCTGTTTTTT
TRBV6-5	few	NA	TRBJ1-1	CASSSLSLNTEAFF	TGTGCCAGCAGTTCTCTAAGTCTGAACACTGAAGCTTTCTTT
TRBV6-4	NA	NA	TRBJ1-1	CASSPTGGITEAFF	TGTGCCAGCAGCCCGACGGGAGGGATCACTGAAGCTTTCTTT
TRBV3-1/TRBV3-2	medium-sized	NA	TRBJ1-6	CASSQIPRHSGGNSPLHF	TGTGCCAGCAGCCAAATTCCACGCCATAGCGGGGGGAATTCACCCCTCCACTTT
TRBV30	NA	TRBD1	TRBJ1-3	CACYRGLTGNTIYF	TGTGCCTGTTACAGGGGGCTCACTGGAAACACCATATATTTT
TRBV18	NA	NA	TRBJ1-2	CASSPSTGIGGYTF	TGTGCCAGCTCACCAAGTACAGGGATCGGTGGCTACACCTTC
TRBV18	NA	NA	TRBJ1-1	CASSPTTGTEAFF	TGTGCCAGCTCACCAACTACAGGGACTGAAGCTTTCTTT
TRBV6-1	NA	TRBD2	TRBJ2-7	CASSGSGGARSDEQYF	TGTGCCAGCAGTGGTAGCGGGGGGGCCAGGAGCGACGAGCAGTACTTC
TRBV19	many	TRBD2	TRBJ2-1	CASRIWAGGPNEQFF	TGTGCCAGTAGAATCTGGGCGGGGGGGCCGAATGAGCAGTTCTTC
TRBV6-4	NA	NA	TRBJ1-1	CASSDSTPFFGGTLGAFF	TGTGCCAGCAGTGACTCCACGCCCTTTTTTGGAGGTACACTGGGAGCTTTCTTT
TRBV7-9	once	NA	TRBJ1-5	CASSPLGGAFNQPQHF	TGTGCCAGCAGCCCCCTCGGAGGGGCCTTCAATCAGCCCCAGCATTTT
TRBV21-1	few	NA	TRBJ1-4	CASSKKGTVEEKLFF	TGTGCCAGCAGCAAAAAGGGGACAGTCGAAGAAAAACTGTTTTTT
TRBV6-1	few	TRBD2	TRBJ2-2	CASSKALLSGGASGELFF	TGTGCCAGCAGTAAAGCACTCCTGAGCGGGGGGGCCTCCGGGGAGCTGTTTTTT
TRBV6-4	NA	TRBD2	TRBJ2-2	CASRPSGGNTGELFF	TGTGCCAGCCGACCCAGCGGGGGAAACACCGGGGAGCTGTTTTTT
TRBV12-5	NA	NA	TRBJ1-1	CASGYRAQGPFF	TGTGCTAGTGGTTATAGAGCACAGGGACCTTTCTTT
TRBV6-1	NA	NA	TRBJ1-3	CASSEGQGWNTIYF	TGTGCCAGCAGTGAAGGGCAGGGTTGGAACACCATATATTTT
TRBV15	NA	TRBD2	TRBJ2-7	CATSRGPPGLAGGREEQYF	TGTGCCACCAGCAGAGGTCCGCCGGGACTAGCGGGGGGTCGGGAAGAGCAGTACTTC
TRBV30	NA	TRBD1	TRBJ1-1	CAWSRPGQGVWRSTEAFF	TGTGCCTGGAGTCGACCCGGACAGGGGGTATGGAGGAGCACTGAAGCTTTCTTT
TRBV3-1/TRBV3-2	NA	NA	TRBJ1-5	CASSQGLQPQHF	TGTGCCAGCAGCCAAGGGCTTCAGCCCCAGCATTTT
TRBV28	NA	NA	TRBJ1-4	CASSPSGGGSEKLFF	TGTGCCAGCAGCCCTTCGGGAGGTGGGAGCGAAAAACTGTTTTTT
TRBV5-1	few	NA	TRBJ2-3	CASSSGLPGADTQYF	TGCGCCAGCAGCTCGGGACTCCCAGGCGCGGATACGCAGTATTTT
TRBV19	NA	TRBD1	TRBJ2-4	CASSTGTGGANLAKNIQYF	TGTGCCAGTAGTACCGGGACAGGGGGCGCGAATTTAGCCAAAAACATTCAGTACTTC
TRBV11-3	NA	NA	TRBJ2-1	CASSLKGPSSYNEQFF	TGTGCCAGCAGCTTGAAGGGGCCGAGCTCCTACAATGAGCAGTTCTTC
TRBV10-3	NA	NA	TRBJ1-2	CAISDKTDYYGYTF	TGTGCCATCAGTGATAAGACAGACTACTATGGCTACACCTTC
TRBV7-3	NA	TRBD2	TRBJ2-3	CASSLGGGPADTQYF	TGTGCCAGCAGCTTAGGCGGGGGGCCCGCAGATACGCAGTATTTT
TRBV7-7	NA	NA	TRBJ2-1	CASSSRVFDWNEQFF	TGTGCCAGCAGCTCCAGGGTATTTGATTGGAATGAGCAGTTCTTC
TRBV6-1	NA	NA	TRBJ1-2	CASSVKANRVVDGYTF	TGTGCCAGCAGTGTTAAAGCCAACAGGGTGGTCGATGGCTACACCTTC
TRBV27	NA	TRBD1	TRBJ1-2	CASSPEWGTGVLGYTF	TGTGCCAGCAGTCCGGAGTGGGGGACAGGAGTACTTGGCTACACCTTC
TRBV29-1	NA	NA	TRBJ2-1	CSVASGTEQFF	TGCAGCGTTGCGTCCGGGACAGAGCAGTTCTTC
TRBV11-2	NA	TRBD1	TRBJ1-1	CASSLRGQYTEAFF	TGTGCCAGCAGCTTAAGGGGGCAGTACACTGAAGCTTTCTTT
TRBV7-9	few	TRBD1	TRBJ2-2	CASSAQDRGPPHGELFF	TGTGCCAGCAGCGCACAGGACAGGGGGCCCCCTCACGGGGAGCTGTTTTTT
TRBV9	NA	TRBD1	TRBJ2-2	CASSSPGGWTGELFF	TGTGCCAGCAGCTCCCCAGGGGGCTGGACCGGGGAGCTGTTTTTT
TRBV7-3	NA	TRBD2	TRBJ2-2	CASSLGRDGSGELFF	TGTGCCAGCAGCTTAGGGAGGGATGGATCCGGGGAGCTGTTTTTT
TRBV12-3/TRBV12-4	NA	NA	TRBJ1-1	CASSGRAWTEAFF	TGTGCCAGCAGCGGCAGGGCTTGGACTGAAGCTTTCTTT
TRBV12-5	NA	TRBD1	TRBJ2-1	CASGYTGTGGVNEQFF	TGTGCTAGTGGCTATACAGGGACAGGGGGTGTGAATGAGCAGTTCTTC
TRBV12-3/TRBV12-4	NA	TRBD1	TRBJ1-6	CASRPGTVSPLHF	TGTGCCAGCAGACCCGGGACAGTGTCACCCCTCCACTTT
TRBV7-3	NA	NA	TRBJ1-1	CASSLKAGPMDKNTEAFF	TGTGCCAGCAGCTTAAAAGCGGGGCCCATGGATAAGAACACTGAAGCTTTCTTT
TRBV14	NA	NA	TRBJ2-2	CASSRRTGTFNTGELFF	TGTGCCAGCAGCCGCCGAACGGGGACATTTAACACCGGGGAGCTGTTTTTT